These 25 T cell receptor beta chains were sequenced from one sample in a study of blood T cell repertoires in COVID-19 (dated by TCRdb to 2020 to 2021). The library was built by means of the immunoSEQ multiplex PCR assay. The clones in this table, taken by TCRdb from immuneACCESS, are in-frame only. Not every clone is retained; where verified, under half of the shortfall comes from an unresolved V gene, and the cause of the rest is unknown. The sample data list 360,000 or so clones, and roughly nine tenths of these were observed just once. The ten largest make up 1.5% to 2% of the sample. The sample taken for sequencing was PBMCs or T cells enriched from blood (not recorded which). The receptors here all came from a woman aged 25 to 39 who had recovered from COVID-19.

J is TRBJ1-1 and V is TRBV19; D is unresolved. CDR1 is LNHDA and CDR2 is SQIVND in the germline V gene (reference sequence). Between the trimmed V and J ends, which lost 6 bases and 3 bases, there was a span of 5 bases. The CDR3 spans 11 residues. CDR3 amino acids: CASSGDTEAFF. The CDR3 DNA is TGTGCCAGTAGCGGGGACACTGAAGCTTTCTTT.

V is TRBV5-4 and J is TRBJ1-1; D gene uncertain. CDR3 size: 13 residues. Germline lookup yields CDR1 SGHNT and CDR2 YYREEE (reference sequence). V was trimmed by 0 bases and J by 2 bases, leaving 5 bases between them. CDR3 sequence: CASSLAVNTEAFF. The CDR3 coding sequence is TGTGCCAGCAGCTTGGCGGTAAACACTGAAGCTTTCTTT. Full variable domain (remainder filled in from reference TRBV5-4 and TRBJ1-1): ETGVTQSPTHLIKTRGQQVTLRCSSQSGHNTVSWYQQALGQGPQFIFQYYREEENGRGNFPPRFSGLQFPNYSSELNVNALELDDSALYLCASSLAVNTEAFFGQGTRLTVV.

The rearrangement joins TRBV10-2 to TRBJ1-1, with D unresolved. V lost 5 bases and J 2 bases, leaving 6 bases between the germline ends. Germline CDR1 WSHSY, CDR2 SAAADI. This CDR3 comprises 12 residues. Here the CDR3 reads CASSISNTEAFF. Here the CDR3 DNA reads TGCGCCAGCAGTATCTCCAACACTGAAGCTTTCTTT.

The rearrangement links TRBV30 to TRBJ2-7; possible D gene TRBD1, 6 bases. Germline CDR1 GTSNPN, CDR2 SVGIG (reference sequence). This CDR3 has 11 residues. V shed 2 bases and J shed 9 bases, with 11 bases lying between them. The chain's CDR3 is CAWSSGVGQYF. The DNA for the CDR3 is TGTGCCTGGAGTTCAGGGGTCGGGCAGTACTTC.

The chain is built from TRBV18 and TRBJ2-2, with 8 positions matching TRBD2. Germline CDR1 reads KGHSH; CDR2 reads LQKENI. The V segment lost 3 bases and the J segment 4 bases; nucleotides outside the gene matches: 7. This CDR3 is built from 16 residues. In DNA form, the CDR3 reads TGTGCCAGCTCACCGTTCGGTAGCGGGGCCACCGGGGAGCTGTTTTTT. It yields the protein CASSPFGSGATGELFF.

This clone has just one count. The chain recombines TRBV10-3 with TRBJ2-2, with TRBD1 as a possible D gene (6 bases). The CDR3 is made up of 13 amino acids. The V gene's germline CDR1 is ENHRY and CDR2 SYGVKD. V was trimmed by 9 bases and J by 4 bases, leaving 12 bases between them. In DNA, the CDR3 is TGTGCCATTATGACAGGACGCACCGGGGAGCTGTTTTTT. Protein product: CAIMTGRTGELFF.

CDR3 nucleotides: TGTGCCAGCAGTTCCGGGGACAGAAACACCATATATTTT. It is translated as CASSSGDRNTIYF. V usage is TRBV27 and J usage is TRBJ1-3; a weak D match, TRBD1 (6 bases). From germline, CDR1 is MNHEY and CDR2 SMNVEV (reference sequence). The CDR3 runs 13 residues. V was shortened by 4 bases and J by 5 bases, with 9 bases between the two germline ends.

This clone has only one observation. The chain links TRBV29-1 to TRBJ1-1, with TRBD1 matching over 8 bases. CDR1 is SQVTM and CDR2 is ANQGSEA in the germline V gene. The trim removed 5 bases at V and 3 bases at J, leaving 8 bases unmatched. There are 14 residues in the CDR3. Here the CDR3 DNA reads TGCAGCGTTCGCATACAGGGGGGGGACACTGAAGCTTTCTTT. Translation gives CSVRIQGGDTEAFF.

Here the CDR3 reads CASSQDHRRGSYNEQFF. CDR3 nucleotide sequence: TGTGCCAGCAGCCAAGATCATCGGCGGGGTTCCTACAATGAGCAGTTCTTC. The chain joins TRBV4-2 to TRBJ2-1; D perhaps matches TRBD2 (6 bases). V shed 0 bases and J shed 1 base, with 13 bases lying between them. CDR1 LGHNA and CDR2 YNFKEQ come from the germline V gene. This CDR3 comprises 17 residues.

The chain employs TRBV7-2 and TRBJ1-1, with 8 bases fitting TRBD1. The germline V gene encodes CDR1 SGHTA and CDR2 FQGNSA. V was clipped by 4 bases and J by 13 bases; unmatched bases: 5. This CDR3 spans 11 amino acids. CDR3 sequence (DNA): TGTGCCAGCAGCTCGCAGGGGGCGCATTTCTTT. As protein: CASSSQGAHFF.

The chain uses TRBV15 and TRBJ2-7; D might be TRBD2 (6 bases). Trimming removed 0 bases at V and 3 bases at J, with 18 bases between. Germline CDR1 and CDR2: LNHNV and YYDKDF (reference sequence). This CDR3 comprises 17 residues. The CDR3: CATSREGGVGASYEQYF. The CDR3, as DNA: TGTGCCACCAGCAGAGAGGGGGGTGTAGGGGCGAGCTACGAGCAGTACTTC.

The chain links TRBV28 to TRBJ1-4; 9 bases align to TRBD1. The length of the CDR3 is 14 residues. The V segment lost 5 bases and the J segment 7 bases; nucleotides outside the gene matches: 5. CDR1 is MDHEN and CDR2 is SYDVKM in the germline V gene. The CDR3: CASSQQGAAEKLFF. Here the CDR3 DNA reads TGTGCCAGCAGTCAACAGGGGGCAGCTGAAAAACTGTTTTTT.

The chain has TRBV7-2 and TRBJ2-3; a possible D gene is TRBD1 (6 bases). The CDR3 covers 15 residues. V lost 1 base and J 6 bases, leaving 14 bases between the germline ends. Germline V gene data show CDR1 as SGHTA and CDR2 as FQGNSA. The CDR3, as DNA: TGTGCCAGCAGCTTAGTAATGTTGGGGGCGGATACGCAGTATTTT. Protein: CASSLVMLGADTQYF.

This clone is a singleton in its sample. This chain uses TRBV28 with TRBJ1-4, with D perhaps matching TRBD1 (6 bases). The CDR3 has 15 amino acids. Trimming pared 5 bases from V and 4 bases from J, leaving 14 bases between. The V gene's germline CDR1 is MDHEN and CDR2 SYDVKM. In DNA, the CDR3 is TGTGCCAGCAGTCCACGAGACAGGAGTAATGAAAAACTGTTTTTT. This codes for CASSPRDRSNEKLFF.

This clone showed up just once. The chain uses TRBV6-5 and TRBJ1-2; D unclear. With 6 bases removed from V and 2 bases from J, the gap between germline ends came to 13 bases. In germline, CDR1 is MNHEY, CDR2 SVGAGI. The CDR3 runs 14 residues. DNA of the CDR3: TGTGCCAGCAGCAGAGGTCTACTAAACTATGGCTACACCTTC. Translating it yields CASSRGLLNYGYTF.

CDR3 sequence: CASSPRDSISGNTIYF. CDR3 nucleotide sequence: TGTGCCAGCTCACCACGGGACAGCATCTCTGGAAACACCATATATTTT. This chain links TRBV18 with TRBJ1-3; 7 bases agree with TRBD1. Germline CDR1 is KGHSH and CDR2 is LQKENI. The CDR3 spans 16 residues. J lost 0 bases, V lost 1 base, and 3 bases had no gene match.

The chain joins TRBV3-1 (or the pseudogene TRBV3-2) to TRBJ2-3; 10 bases match TRBD2. Trimming removed 5 bases from V and 6 bases from J; junction bases left unmatched: 8. The V gene's germline CDR1 is LGHDT and CDR2 YNNKEL (reference sequence). This CDR3 comprises 15 residues. The CDR3 reads CASSASGSSPDTQYF. DNA of the CDR3: TGTGCCAGCAGCGCTAGCGGGAGCTCCCCCGATACGCAGTATTTT.

This sequence joins TRBV5-6 and TRBJ2-2; 8 bases agree with TRBD2. Germline loops: CDR1 SGHDT, CDR2 YYEEEE. The CDR3 length is 13 residues. V trimming: 3 bases; J trimming: 6 bases; junction bases outside the gene matches: 1. The CDR3 loop reads CASSSGRAGELFF. CDR3 coding DNA: TGTGCCAGCAGCTCCGGGAGGGCCGGGGAGCTGTTTTTT. Full variable domain (rest looked up from reference TRBV5-6 and TRBJ2-2): DAGVTQSPTHLIKTRGQQVTLRCSPKSGHDTVSWYQQALGQGPQFIFQYYEEEERQRGNFPDRFSGHQFPNYSSELNVNALLLGDSALYLCASSSGRAGELFFGEGSRLTVL.

This chain links TRBV2 with TRBJ2-1, with 9 bases matching TRBD2. There are 15 residues in the CDR3. Germline trimming cut 7 bases from V and 2 bases from J; bases unmatched to any gene: 6. Germline CDR1 SNHLY, CDR2 FYNNEI. CDR3 sequence: CASIRSSGTYNEQFF. The CDR3 region has the DNA TGTGCCAGCATTAGGTCTAGCGGGACCTACAATGAGCAGTTCTTC.

The chain employs TRBV29-1 and TRBJ2-5; 8 nucleotides align to TRBD2. Germline V gene lookup returns CDR1 SQVTM and CDR2 ANQGSEA. CDR3 length: 15 residues. V shed 7 bases, J shed 4 bases, and the junction held 14 bases outside the gene matches. The CDR3 spells CSAANPGLVRETQYF. The CDR3 bases are TGCAGCGCCGCGAATCCGGGACTAGTGAGAGAGACCCAGTACTTC.

A note on this clone: This sample also contains other DNA sequences that code for the same CDR3. The genes are TRBV5-1 and TRBJ1-2; D is possibly TRBD1 (6 bases). Germline V lookup: CDR1 SGHRS, CDR2 YFSETQ. This CDR3 has 13 amino acids. Trimming took 0 bases from V and 8 from J, leaving 11 bases between them. The CDR3 spells CASSLAGGRGYTF. CDR3 DNA: TGCGCCAGCAGCTTGGCCGGGGGGCGCGGCTACACCTTC. Full variable domain (remainder filled in from reference TRBV5-1 and TRBJ1-2): KAGVTQTPRYLIKTRGQQVTLSCSPISGHRSVSWYQQTPGQGLQFLFEYFSETQRNKGNFPGRFSGRQFSNSRSEMNVSTLELGDSALYLCASSLAGGRGYTFGSGTRLTVV.

This chain joins TRBV18 and TRBJ1-2, with D perhaps matching TRBD1 (6 bases). The germline V and J ends were trimmed by 0 bases and 0 bases, with 14 bases remaining between them. CDR1 and CDR2 from the germline V gene are KGHSH and LQKENI. The CDR3 totals 17 residues. CDR3 sequence reads: CASSPPRGSSPNYGYTF. The CDR3 DNA follows: TGTGCCAGCTCACCACCCAGGGGCAGTTCCCCTAACTATGGCTACACCTTC.

The CDR3 nucleotides read TGTGCCACCAGTGAGTATTCGGGGCAGGGGAACTATGGCTACACCTTC. It codes for CATSEYSGQGNYGYTF. The chain carries TRBV24-1 and TRBJ1-2; weak D call: TRBD1 (6 bases). V dropped 4 bases and J dropped 2 bases, with 16 bases sitting between them. Germline assignment: CDR1 KGHDR and CDR2 SFDVKD. There are 16 residues in the CDR3.

This rearrangement joins TRBV6-5 to TRBJ2-2; TRBD1 might be the D (6 bases). There are 14 residues in the CDR3. The V end lost 4 bases, the J end lost 4 bases, and 10 bases lay between the germline ends. The germline CDR1 and CDR2 sequences are MNHEY and SVGAGI. In nucleotides, the CDR3 is TGTGCCAGCAGTTCCCCGGACAGCACCGGGGAGCTGTTTTTT. Translating it yields CASSSPDSTGELFF.

This clone has a single count. The J gene is TRBJ1-6, the V gene TRBV7-9, with D tentatively TRBD1 (5 bases). CDR3 length: 17 amino acids. Germline values: CDR1 SEHNR, CDR2 FQNEAQ (reference sequence). Trimming took off 2 bases at V and 8 bases at J, with 19 bases between the two ends. The CDR3 nucleotides are TGTGCCAGCAGCTTATACCCGCAGGGAAATCAAGATTCACCCCTCCACTTT. Encoded protein: CASSLYPQGNQDSPLHF.